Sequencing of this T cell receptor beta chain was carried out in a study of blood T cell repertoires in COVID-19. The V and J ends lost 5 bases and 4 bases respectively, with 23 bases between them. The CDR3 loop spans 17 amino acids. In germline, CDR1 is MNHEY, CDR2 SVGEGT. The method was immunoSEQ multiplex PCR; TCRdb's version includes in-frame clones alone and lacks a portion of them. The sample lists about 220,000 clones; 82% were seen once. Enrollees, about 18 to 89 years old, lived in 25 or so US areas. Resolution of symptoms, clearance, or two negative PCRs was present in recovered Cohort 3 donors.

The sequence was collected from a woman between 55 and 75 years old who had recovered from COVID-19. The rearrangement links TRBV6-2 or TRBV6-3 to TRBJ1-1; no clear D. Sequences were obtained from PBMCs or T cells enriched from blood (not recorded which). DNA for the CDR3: TGTGCCAGCAGTCCCTACCCAGCGGCCGCCTGGGGCACTGAAGCTTTCTTT. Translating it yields CASSPYPAAAWGTEAFF.